This T cell receptor (beta chain) is from a study of beta chain features in type 1 diabetes. Notes on this clone: Its specificity is unknown.

Since all of the isolated RNA was reverse transcribed, expressed TCRB transcripts were what got sequenced. Data came from immunoSEQ multiplex PCR; TCRdb stores just in-frame clones and leaves some out. The repertoire has over 200,000 clones, 11% of them found once; the top ten carry about 0.018%. Findings and caveats of the study: Within each of all four CD4+ subsets, Type 1 diabetes patients had TCRB CDR3s that were moderately but significantly shorter. For patients, the naive, central memory and Treg TCRB repertoires appeared more alike than for healthy donors. HLA influence on TCRB rearrangement stayed unresolved here.

V shed 6 bases and J shed 14 bases, with 15 bases lying between them. Per the germline V gene, CDR1 is SQVTM and CDR2 is ANQGSEA. The CDR3 length is 10 residues. In all sorted populations, purity surpassed 98%. The sample taken for sequencing was naive CD4+ T cells from blood. V gene TRBV29-1 combines with J gene TRBJ2-3, with TRBD2 as a possible D gene (5 bases). This clonotype was obtained from a man aged 30 to 39 with type 1 diabetes. This CDR3 reads CSVPRTAGYF. The CDR3 nucleotides are TGCAGCGTGCCCAGGACCGCGGGGTATTTT.